A selection of T cell receptor beta chains follows, all from one sample in a study of shared clonotypes between healthy human individuals. TCRdb's table, derived via immunoSEQ multiplex PCR, lists solely in-frame clones and lacks some. The sample has 2 million to 2.5 million clones, around 92% seen once. The material sequenced was naive CD4+ T cells from PBMCs. Every receptor here comes from a man between 18 and 35 years old in good health. Some clones in this sample may be carry-over from other donors' samples. Each CDR3 is given with its conserved first and last residue. The D gene is left open where the match is weak.

D gene	J gene	V gene	CDR3 protein
-	TRBJ2-1	TRBV11-2	CASSLDRAEQFF
-	TRBJ1-5	TRBV18	CASSPPGTGSNQPQHF
-	TRBJ2-5	TRBV2	CASTYQETQYF
-	TRBJ2-5	TRBV7-2	CASSLEQGWAETQYF
-	TRBJ1-2	TRBV19	CASRPDSPPYGYTF
TRBD1	TRBJ1-2	TRBV6-5	CASSPDRVGYGYTF
TRBD2	TRBJ2-1	TRBV7-9	CASSLDGGGLGFNEQFF
-	TRBJ2-5	TRBV25-1	CASSEGAKPSRETQYF
-	TRBJ2-3	TRBV6-4	CASSEGAGRTDTQYF
TRBD1	TRBJ1-1	TRBV27	CASSFLRDRATEAFF
-	TRBJ1-1	TRBV7-2	CASSPLQGGMNTEAFF
-	TRBJ1-1	TRBV5-1	CASTFRDLNTEAFF
-	TRBJ1-1	TRBV30	CAWSVLTEAFF
TRBD2	TRBJ2-5	TRBV5-1	CASSLGGLAGAQQETQYF
-	TRBJ1-5	TRBV15	CATSRGRGGQPQHF
-	TRBJ2-3	TRBV19	CASSSQPGARAQTSTDTQYF
-	TRBJ1-4	TRBV6-6	CASKGEKLFF
-	TRBJ2-2	TRBV5-6	CASSVSAAELFF
-	TRBJ2-6	TRBV28	CASSFGVGGGSGANVLTF
-	TRBJ1-3	TRBV29-1	CSVTAGNTIYF
-	TRBJ1-1	TRBV7-2	CASSLSMRDTEAFF
TRBD2	TRBJ2-1	TRBV9	CASSITSGRYNEQFF
-	TRBJ2-7	TRBV28	CASSLFGRGAYEQYF
-	-	TRBV7-9	CASSGGGYEQYF
-	TRBJ2-7	TRBV2	CASSDAGHEQYF
-	TRBJ2-3	TRBV5-4	CASSSTSLVTDTQYF
-	TRBJ2-7	TRBV20-1	CSAFRGYEQYF
-	TRBJ2-5	TRBV23-1	CASSQGLPGQETQYF